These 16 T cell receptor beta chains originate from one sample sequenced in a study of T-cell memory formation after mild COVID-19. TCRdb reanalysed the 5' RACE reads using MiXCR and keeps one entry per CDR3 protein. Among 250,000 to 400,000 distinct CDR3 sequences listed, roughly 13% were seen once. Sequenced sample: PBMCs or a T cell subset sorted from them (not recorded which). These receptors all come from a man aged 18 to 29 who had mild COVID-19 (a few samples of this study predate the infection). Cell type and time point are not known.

The DNA of the CDR3 is TGTGCCATCAGTGAGCCTCTAGCGGAACGAGGGGAGACCCAGTACTTC. It translates to CAISEPLAERGETQYF. The chain employs TRBV10-3 and TRBJ2-5, with 7 bases lining up with TRBD2. This CDR3 is built from 16 residues. Unmatched junction bases numbered 11, after V lost 2 bases and J lost 5 bases. CDR1 and CDR2 (germline): ENHRY, SYGVKD.

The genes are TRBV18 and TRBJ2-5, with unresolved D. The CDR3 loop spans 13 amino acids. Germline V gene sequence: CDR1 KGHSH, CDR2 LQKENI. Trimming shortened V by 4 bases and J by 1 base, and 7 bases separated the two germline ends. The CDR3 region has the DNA TGTGCCAGCTCACAGGCCGTCCAAGAGACCCAGTACTTC. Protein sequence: CASSQAVQETQYF.

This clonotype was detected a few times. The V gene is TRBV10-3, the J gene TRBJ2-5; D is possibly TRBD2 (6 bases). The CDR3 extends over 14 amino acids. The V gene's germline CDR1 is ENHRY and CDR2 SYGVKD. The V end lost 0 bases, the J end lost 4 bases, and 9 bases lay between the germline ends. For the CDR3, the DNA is TGTGCCATCAGTGAGTCTGGCGGGGTAGAGACCCAGTACTTC. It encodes CAISESGGVETQYF.

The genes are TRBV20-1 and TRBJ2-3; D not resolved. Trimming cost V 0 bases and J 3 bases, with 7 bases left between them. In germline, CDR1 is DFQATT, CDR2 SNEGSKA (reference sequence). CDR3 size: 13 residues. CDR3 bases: TGCAGTGCTAGAGAAAAGAGAACAGATACGCAGTATTTT. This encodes CSAREKRTDTQYF.

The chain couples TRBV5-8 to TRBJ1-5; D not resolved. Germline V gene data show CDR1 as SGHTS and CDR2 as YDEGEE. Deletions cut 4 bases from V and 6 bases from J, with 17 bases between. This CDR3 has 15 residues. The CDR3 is CASSQRIWGVQPQHF. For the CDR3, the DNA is TGTGCCAGCAGCCAGCGTATTTGGGGAGTTCAGCCCCAGCATTTT.

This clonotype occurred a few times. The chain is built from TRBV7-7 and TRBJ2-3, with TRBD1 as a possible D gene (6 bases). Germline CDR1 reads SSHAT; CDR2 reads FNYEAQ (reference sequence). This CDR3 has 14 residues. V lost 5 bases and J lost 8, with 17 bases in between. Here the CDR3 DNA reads TGTGCCAGCAGCCAACAGGGTTCTCGTGGTACGCAGTATTTT. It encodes CASSQQGSRGTQYF.

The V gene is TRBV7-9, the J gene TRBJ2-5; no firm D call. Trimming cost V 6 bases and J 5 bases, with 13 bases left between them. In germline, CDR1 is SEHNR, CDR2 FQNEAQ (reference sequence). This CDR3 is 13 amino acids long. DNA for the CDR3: TGTGCCAGCAGTACTGCTAGGTCCGAGACCCAGTACTTC. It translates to CASSTARSETQYF.

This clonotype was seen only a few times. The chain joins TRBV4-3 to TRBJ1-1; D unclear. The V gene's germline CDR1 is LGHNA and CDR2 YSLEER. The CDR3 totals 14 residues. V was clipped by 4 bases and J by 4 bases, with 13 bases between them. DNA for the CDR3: TGCGCCAGCAGCCCAACAGAAATGCGCACTGAAGCTTTCTTT. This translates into CASSPTEMRTEAFF.

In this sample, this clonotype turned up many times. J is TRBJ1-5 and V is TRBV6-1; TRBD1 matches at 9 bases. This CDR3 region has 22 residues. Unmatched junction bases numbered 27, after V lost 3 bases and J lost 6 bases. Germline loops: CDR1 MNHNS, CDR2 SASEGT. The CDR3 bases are TGTGCCAGCAGTGATGGAGAAATTCGGGACAGGGTTGTTTGGGGGGACTCTCAGCCCCAGCATTTT. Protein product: CASSDGEIRDRVVWGDSQPQHF.

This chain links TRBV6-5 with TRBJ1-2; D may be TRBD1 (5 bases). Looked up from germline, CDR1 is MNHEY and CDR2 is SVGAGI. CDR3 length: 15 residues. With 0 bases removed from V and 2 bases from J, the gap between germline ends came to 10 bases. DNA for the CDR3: TGTGCCAGCAGTTACTCCCCAGGGTGGAACTATGGCTACACCTTC. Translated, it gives CASSYSPGWNYGYTF.

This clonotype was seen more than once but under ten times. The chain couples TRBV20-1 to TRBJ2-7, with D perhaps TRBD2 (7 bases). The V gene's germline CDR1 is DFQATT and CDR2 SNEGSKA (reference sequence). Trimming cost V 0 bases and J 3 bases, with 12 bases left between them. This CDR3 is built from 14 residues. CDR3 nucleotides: TGCAGTGCTAGAGATGGGGGGGCCCACTACGAGCAGTACTTC. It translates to CSARDGGAHYEQYF.

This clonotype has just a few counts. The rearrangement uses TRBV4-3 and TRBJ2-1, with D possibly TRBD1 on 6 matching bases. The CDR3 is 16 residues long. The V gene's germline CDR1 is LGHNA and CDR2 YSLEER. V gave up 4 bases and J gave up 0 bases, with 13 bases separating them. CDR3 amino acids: CASSLSTGSSYNEQFF. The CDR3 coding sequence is TGCGCCAGCAGCCTGTCCACAGGGAGCTCCTACAATGAGCAGTTCTTC.

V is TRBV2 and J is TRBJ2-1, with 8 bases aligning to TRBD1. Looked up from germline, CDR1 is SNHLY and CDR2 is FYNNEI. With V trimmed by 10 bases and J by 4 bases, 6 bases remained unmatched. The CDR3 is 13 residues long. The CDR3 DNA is TGTGCCACGAGACAGGGGAGTTACAATGAGCAGTTCTTC. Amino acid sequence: CATRQGSYNEQFF.

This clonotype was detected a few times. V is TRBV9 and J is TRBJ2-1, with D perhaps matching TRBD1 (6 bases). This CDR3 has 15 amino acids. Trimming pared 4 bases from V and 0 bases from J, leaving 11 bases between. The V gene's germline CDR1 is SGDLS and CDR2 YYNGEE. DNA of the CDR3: TGTGCCAGCAGCAGACAGGCAAGCTCCTACAATGAGCAGTTCTTC. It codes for CASSRQASSYNEQFF.

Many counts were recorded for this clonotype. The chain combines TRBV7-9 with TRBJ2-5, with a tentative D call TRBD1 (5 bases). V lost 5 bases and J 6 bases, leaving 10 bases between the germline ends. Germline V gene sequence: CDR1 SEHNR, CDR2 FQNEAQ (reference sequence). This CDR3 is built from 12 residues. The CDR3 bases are TGTGCCAGCAGCATCAGGGAACAGACCCAGTACTTC. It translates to CASSIREQTQYF.

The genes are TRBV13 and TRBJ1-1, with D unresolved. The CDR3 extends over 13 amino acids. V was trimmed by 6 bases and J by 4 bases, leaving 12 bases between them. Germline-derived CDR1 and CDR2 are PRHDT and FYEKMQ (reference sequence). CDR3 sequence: CASSYLLGTEAFF. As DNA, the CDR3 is TGTGCCAGCAGTTATTTATTGGGCACTGAAGCTTTCTTT.